Below, one T cell receptor (beta chain) is given with its context. Its antigen is undetermined. Measured with immunoSEQ multiplex PCR; TCRdb has only the in-frame clones, and not every one. The data contain fewer than 80,000 clones, approximately 91% of them singletons. Germline CDR1 MNHEY, CDR2 SVGAGI. The CDR3 covers 15 residues. After removal of 4 bases from V and 6 bases from J, the junction contained 7 bases not matched to a gene. This sample was taken from a study of graft-versus-host responses after intestinal transplantation. Study-wide results and limits: The highest levels of circulating GvH clones went along with early declines in HvG clones after transplant.

The sequence was obtained from a human donor who was the organ donor for an intestinal transplant. Sequencing was performed on unstimulated CD8+ T cells sorted from spleen or lymph node cells, taken before transplant. The chain recombines TRBV6-5 with TRBJ2-2; TRBD2 matches 8 bases. The CDR3 here is CASSSPGLVSGELFF. CDR3 bases: TGTGCCAGCAGTTCCCCGGGACTAGTATCCGGGGAGCTGTTTTTT.